This T cell receptor beta chain was sequenced for a study of cytotoxic CD8 clonotypes in ibrutinib-treated CLL. As for the study in general: In all, under twelve patients were relapsed/refractory, fewer than 16 were treatment-naive and some 17 were IGHV unmutated. Once treatment had gone on for a median of around eleven months, range 6 to 36, response samples were drawn. Sample averages reached 255,043 productive templates and under 100,000 productive rearrangements.

Trimming stripped 4 bases from V and 5 bases from J, with 14 bases between. This CDR3 contains 14 residues. The germline gives CDR1 SGHDT, CDR2 YYEEEE. Findings and caveats of the study: Rare overall, public clonotypes shrank or held steady under therapy.

This clone was observed a handful of times. Its antigen is undetermined. Assay used: immunoSEQ multiplex PCR; TCRdb lists only in-frame clones, some missing. The sample carries around 60,000 clones, 45% to 60% recorded once. This receptor was identified in a human donor with chronic lymphocytic leukemia. The V call is TRBV5-6, the J call TRBJ2-3; possibly TRBD1 for D (5 bases). Sequenced here: PBMCs, sampled after 12 months of ibrutinib treatment. CDR3 nucleotide sequence: TGTGCCAGCAGCGTCGGACAACTGGGAGATACGCAGTATTTT. It encodes CASSVGQLGDTQYF. Full variable domain (remainder filled in from reference TRBV5-6 and TRBJ2-3): DAGVTQSPTHLIKTRGQQVTLRCSPKSGHDTVSWYQQALGQGPQFIFQYYEEEERQRGNFPDRFSGHQFPNYSSELNVNALLLGDSALYLCASSVGQLGDTQYFGPGTRLTVL.